This TCR beta chain was documented in a study of blood T cell repertoires in COVID-19. Across the study: Sample material is recorded as cDNA or gDNA derived from T cells, B-cell-depleted T cells, or PBMCs.

Between the trimmed V and J ends, which lost 3 bases and 0 bases, there was a span of 16 bases. CDR1 and CDR2 from the germline V gene are SGHKS and YYEKEE (reference sequence). The CDR3 covers 17 residues. Measured with immunoSEQ multiplex PCR; TCRdb has only the in-frame clones, and not every one. The sample carries some 200,000 clones, roughly nine tenths recorded once. V and J are TRBV5-5 and TRBJ1-3; D is undetermined. The sample consisted of peripheral blood. The receptor was derived from a man aged 25 to 45 with acute or convalescent COVID-19. For the CDR3, the DNA is TGTGCCAGCAGCTGGAGCCCCGGCGGAACCTCTGGAAACACCATATATTTT. Protein product: CASSWSPGGTSGNTIYF.